The sample holds a few counts of the clone carrying this T cell receptor beta chain. Its target is not known. The sample comes from a study of T-cell reconstitution after alpha-beta-depleted transplantation in children. Whole-study results and caveats: T-cell numbers and diversity, one year after transplant, stemmed largely from T cells that were newly produced. Expanded graft clones numbering several hundred reportedly gave rise to alpha-beta T cells about two months after transplant.

Unique molecular identifiers tagged the TCRbeta library. One entry per CDR3 protein results from TCRdb running MiXCR on the PCR reads. The sample includes hundreds of thousands of distinct CDR3 sequences, roughly 15% of them seen just once. The CDR3 is made up of 16 amino acids. Germline CDR1 is DFQATT and CDR2 is SNEGSKA (reference sequence). V gave up 3 bases and J gave up 0 bases; unmatched junction bases: 4. This sequence was found in a male patient aged 2 to 9 who had a stem cell transplant for acute lymphoblastic leukemia, so the T cells may come from the graft donor. The rearrangement uses TRBV20-1 and TRBJ2-2; TRBD2 aligns across 10 bases. The material sequenced was PBMCs, mostly from graft donor cells, taken 360 days after TCRalphabeta/CD19-depleted stem cell transplant. The CDR3 spells CSASPAGGSNTGELFF. The DNA for the CDR3 is TGCAGTGCTAGCCCAGCGGGAGGGTCGAACACCGGGGAGCTGTTTTTT.